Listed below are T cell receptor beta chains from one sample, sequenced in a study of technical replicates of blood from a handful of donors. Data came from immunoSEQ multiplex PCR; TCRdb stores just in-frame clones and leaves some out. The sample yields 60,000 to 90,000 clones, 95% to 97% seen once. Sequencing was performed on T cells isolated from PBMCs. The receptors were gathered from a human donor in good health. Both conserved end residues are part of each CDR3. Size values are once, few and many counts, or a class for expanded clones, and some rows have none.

CDR3 protein: CASSWDNLNTEAFF
J gene: TRBJ1-1
V gene: TRBV19
clone size: .

CDR3 protein: CASSFFPGQSTYEQYF
J gene: TRBJ2-7
V gene: TRBV28
clone size: .

CDR3 protein: CASSLVTGTVNYGYTF
J gene: TRBJ1-2
V gene: TRBV28
clone size: .

CDR3 protein: CASSPTGTGVLGGPGYTF
J gene: TRBJ1-2
V gene: TRBV4-1
clone size: .

CDR3 protein: CASSFSGGREYNYGYTF
J gene: TRBJ1-2
V gene: TRBV7-9
clone size: .

CDR3 protein: CASSEALQGGAYEQYF
J gene: TRBJ2-7
V gene: TRBV6-1
clone size: .

CDR3 protein: CASSPWQIGTEAFF
J gene: TRBJ1-1
V gene: TRBV5-4
clone size: .

CDR3 protein: CASSYSGGLADEQYF
J gene: TRBJ2-7
V gene: TRBV6-6
clone size: .

CDR3 protein: CASSLEFRTTQETQYF
J gene: TRBJ2-5
V gene: TRBV7-6
clone size: .

CDR3 protein: CASSLDSPYEQYF
J gene: TRBJ2-7
V gene: TRBV5-1
clone size: .

CDR3 protein: CASSLEQMTEAFF
J gene: TRBJ1-1
V gene: TRBV5-1
clone size: once

CDR3 protein: CASTGTGGRNEKLFF
J gene: TRBJ1-4
V gene: TRBV7-9
clone size: once

CDR3 protein: CASSDRTSGRETQYF
J gene: TRBJ2-5
V gene: TRBV6-1
clone size: .

CDR3 protein: CASTYSGSSYNEQFF
J gene: TRBJ2-1
V gene: TRBV5-1
clone size: .

CDR3 protein: CASSGLEREGIEQFF
J gene: TRBJ2-1
V gene: TRBV27
clone size: .

CDR3 protein: CASSIQGAFTEAFF
J gene: TRBJ1-1
V gene: TRBV19
clone size: .

CDR3 protein: CASSLAGQQETQYF
J gene: TRBJ2-5
V gene: TRBV5-4
clone size: once

CDR3 protein: CASSLVEEGNEKLFF
J gene: TRBJ1-4
V gene: TRBV7-2
clone size: .